This T cell receptor beta chain was retrieved from a study of Graves' ophthalmopathy and Graves' hyperthyroidism. Across the whole study: Hyperthyroidism was considered stable when no ophthalmopathy appeared within 18 months of follow-up. Study-wide findings and caveats: The model predicted progression of ophthalmopathy with a sensitivity of about 68%, and its specificity was 72% to 80%.

CDR3 length: 13 amino acids. Trimming left V 6 bases short and J 1 base short, with 6 bases between. Germline V gene data show CDR1 as LNHNV and CDR2 as YYDKDF (reference sequence). Ten or more counts support this clonotype. The antigen remains unidentified. RNA transcripts provided the template for amplifying TCR beta CDR3 regions. Investigators did first-round RT-PCR with HTBI primers, then second-round multiplex PCR. TCRdb re-analysed the multiplex PCR reads in MiXCR, keeping a single row per CDR3 protein. The sample shows 900,000 to 1,200,000 distinct CDR3 sequences, less than 45% of them seen only once.

V and J are TRBV15 and TRBJ1-4; D is undetermined. This clonotype was sampled from an adult man with Graves' hyperthyroidism. The sample comprised peripheral blood or thyroid tissue (not recorded which). The CDR3: CATSRGTNEKLFF. The CDR3 DNA reads as TGTGCCACCAGTCGGGGAACTAATGAAAAACTGTTTTTT.